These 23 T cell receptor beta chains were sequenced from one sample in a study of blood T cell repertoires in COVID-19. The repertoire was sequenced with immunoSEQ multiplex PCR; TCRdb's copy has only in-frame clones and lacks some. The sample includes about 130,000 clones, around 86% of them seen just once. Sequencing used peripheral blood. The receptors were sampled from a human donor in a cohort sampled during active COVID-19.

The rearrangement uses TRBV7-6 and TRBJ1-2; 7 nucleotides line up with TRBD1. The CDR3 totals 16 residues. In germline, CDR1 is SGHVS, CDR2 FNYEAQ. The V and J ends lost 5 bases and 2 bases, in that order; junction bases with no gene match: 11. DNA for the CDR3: TGTGCCAGCAGCCCAGACAGGGTCGAACACAACTATGGCTACACCTTC. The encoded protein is CASSPDRVEHNYGYTF.

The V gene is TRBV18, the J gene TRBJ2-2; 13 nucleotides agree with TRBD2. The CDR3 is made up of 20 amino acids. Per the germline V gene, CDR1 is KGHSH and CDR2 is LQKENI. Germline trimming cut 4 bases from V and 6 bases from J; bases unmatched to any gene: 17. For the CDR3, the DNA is TGTGCCAGCTCACTATCTAAAGCCGGGACTAGCGGGGATCCAGCCGGGGAGCTGTTTTTT. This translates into CASSLSKAGTSGDPAGELFF.

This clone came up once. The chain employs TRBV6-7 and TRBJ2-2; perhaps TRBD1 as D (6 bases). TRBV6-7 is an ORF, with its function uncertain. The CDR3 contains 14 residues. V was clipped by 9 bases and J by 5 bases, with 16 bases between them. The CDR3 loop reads CARSKGQGTGELFF. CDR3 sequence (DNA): TGTGCCAGGTCCAAAGGGCAGGGGACCGGGGAGCTGTTTTTT.

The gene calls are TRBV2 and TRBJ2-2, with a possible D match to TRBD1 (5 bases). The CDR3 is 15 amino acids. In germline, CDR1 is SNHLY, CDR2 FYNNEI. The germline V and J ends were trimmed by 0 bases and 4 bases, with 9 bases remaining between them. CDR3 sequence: CASSEAQRGTGELFF. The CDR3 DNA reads TGTGCCAGCAGTGAAGCGCAAAGGGGCACCGGGGAGCTGTTTTTT.

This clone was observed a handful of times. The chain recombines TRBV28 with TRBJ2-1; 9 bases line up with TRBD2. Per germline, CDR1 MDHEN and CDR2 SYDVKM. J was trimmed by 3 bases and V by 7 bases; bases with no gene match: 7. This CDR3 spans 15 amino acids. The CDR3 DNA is TGTGCCAGCACTTCATTACTAGCGGGCTACAATGAGCAGTTCTTC. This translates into CASTSLLAGYNEQFF. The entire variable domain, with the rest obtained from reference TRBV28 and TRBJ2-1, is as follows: DVKVTQSSRYLVKRTGEKVFLECVQDMDHENMFWYRQDPGLGLRLIYFSYDVKMKEKGDIPEGYSVSREKKERFSLILESASTNQTSMYLCASTSLLAGYNEQFFGPGTRLTVL.

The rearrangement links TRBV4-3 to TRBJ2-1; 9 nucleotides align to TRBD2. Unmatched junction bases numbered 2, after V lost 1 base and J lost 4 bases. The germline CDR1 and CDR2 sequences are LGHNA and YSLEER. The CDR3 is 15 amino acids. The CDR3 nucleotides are TGCGCCAGCAGCCAAGGACTAGCGGTTTACAATGAGCAGTTCTTC. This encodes CASSQGLAVYNEQFF.

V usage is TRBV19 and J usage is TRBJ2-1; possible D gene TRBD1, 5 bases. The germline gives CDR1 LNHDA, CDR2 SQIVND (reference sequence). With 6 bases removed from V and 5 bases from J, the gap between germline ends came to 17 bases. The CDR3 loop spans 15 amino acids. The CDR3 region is CASRTSNGANNEQFF. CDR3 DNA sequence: TGTGCCAGTAGAACCTCGAATGGGGCCAACAATGAGCAGTTCTTC.

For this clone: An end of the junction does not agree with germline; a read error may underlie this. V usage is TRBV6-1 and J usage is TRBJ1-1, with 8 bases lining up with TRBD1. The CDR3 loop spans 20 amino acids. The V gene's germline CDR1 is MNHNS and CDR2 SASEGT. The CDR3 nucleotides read TGTGCCAGCGGTGAGACGGACAGGGCGCGAGGTGGGCCGGCGAACACTGAAGCTTTCTTT. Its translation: CASGETDRARGGPANTEAFF.

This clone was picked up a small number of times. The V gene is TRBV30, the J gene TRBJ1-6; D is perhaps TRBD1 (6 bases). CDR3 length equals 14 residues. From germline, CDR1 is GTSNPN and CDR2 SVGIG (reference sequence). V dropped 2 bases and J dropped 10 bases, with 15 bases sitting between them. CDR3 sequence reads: CAWSPGGRRSPLHF. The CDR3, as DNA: TGTGCCTGGAGTCCCGGGGGGCGGCGATCACCCCTCCACTTT.

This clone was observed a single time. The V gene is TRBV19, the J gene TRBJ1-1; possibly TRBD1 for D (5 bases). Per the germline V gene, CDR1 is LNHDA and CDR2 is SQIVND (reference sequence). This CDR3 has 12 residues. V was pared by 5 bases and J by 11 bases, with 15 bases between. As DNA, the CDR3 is TGTGCCAGTAGTTTCCCTCAGGGTCGGGCTTTCTTT. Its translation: CASSFPQGRAFF.

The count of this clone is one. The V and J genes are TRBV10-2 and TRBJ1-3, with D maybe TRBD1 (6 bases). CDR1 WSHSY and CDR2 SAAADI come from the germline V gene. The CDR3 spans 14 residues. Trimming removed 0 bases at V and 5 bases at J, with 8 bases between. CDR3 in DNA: TGCGCCAGCAGTGAGTCGGACAGCCGAAACACCATATATTTT. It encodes CASSESDSRNTIYF.

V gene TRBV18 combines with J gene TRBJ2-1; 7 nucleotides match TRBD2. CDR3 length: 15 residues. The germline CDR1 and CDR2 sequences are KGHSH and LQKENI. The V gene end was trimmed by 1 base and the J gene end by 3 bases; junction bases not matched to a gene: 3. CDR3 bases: TGTGCCAGCTCACCACTAGCGGGTAACTACAATGAGCAGTTCTTC. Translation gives CASSPLAGNYNEQFF.

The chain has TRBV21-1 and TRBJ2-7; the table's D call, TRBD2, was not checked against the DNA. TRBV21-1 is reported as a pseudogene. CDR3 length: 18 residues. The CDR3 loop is CASSFPGSIGMNSYEQYF. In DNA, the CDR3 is TGTGCCAGCAGTTTTCCGGGATCCATTGGGATGAACTCCTACGAGCAGTACTTC.

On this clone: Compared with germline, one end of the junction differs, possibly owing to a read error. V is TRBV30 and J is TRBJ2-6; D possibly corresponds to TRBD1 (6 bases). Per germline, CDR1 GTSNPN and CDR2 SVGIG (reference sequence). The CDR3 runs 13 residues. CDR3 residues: CACSVLGASVLTF. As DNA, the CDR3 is TGTGCCTGCAGTGTTTTGGGGGCATCCGTCCTGACTTTC.

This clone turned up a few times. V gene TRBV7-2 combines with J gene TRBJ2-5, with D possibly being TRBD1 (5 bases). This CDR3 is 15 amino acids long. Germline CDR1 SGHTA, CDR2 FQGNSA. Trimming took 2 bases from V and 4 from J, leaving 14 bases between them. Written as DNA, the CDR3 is TGTGCCAGCAGCTTACAGGGTATATCTTCAGAGACCCAGTACTTC. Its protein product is CASSLQGISSETQYF. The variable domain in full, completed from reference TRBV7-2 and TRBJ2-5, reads GAGVSQSPSNKVTEKGKDVELRCDPISGHTALYWYRQSLGQGLEFLIYFQGNSAPDKSGLPSDRFSAERTGGSVSTLTIQRTQQEDSAVYLCASSLQGISSETQYFGPGTRLLVL.

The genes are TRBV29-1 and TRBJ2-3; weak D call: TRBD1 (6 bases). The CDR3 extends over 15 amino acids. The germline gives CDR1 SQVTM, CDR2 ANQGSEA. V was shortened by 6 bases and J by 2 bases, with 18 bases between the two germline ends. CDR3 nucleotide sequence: TGCAGCGTCCCCTCTACAGGGAAGGTCACAGATACGCAGTATTTT. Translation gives CSVPSTGKVTDTQYF.

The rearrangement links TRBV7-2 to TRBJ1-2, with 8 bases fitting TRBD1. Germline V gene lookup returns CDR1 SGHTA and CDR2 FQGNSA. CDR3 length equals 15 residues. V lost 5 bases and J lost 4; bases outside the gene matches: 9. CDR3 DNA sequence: TGTGCCAGCAGCCTAAAACCTACAGGGGGCTATGGCTACACCTTC. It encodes CASSLKPTGGYGYTF.

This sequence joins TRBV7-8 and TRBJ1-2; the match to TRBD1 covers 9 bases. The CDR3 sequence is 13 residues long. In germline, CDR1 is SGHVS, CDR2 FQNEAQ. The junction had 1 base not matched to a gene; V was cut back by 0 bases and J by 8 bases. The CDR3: CASSLAGTGGYTF. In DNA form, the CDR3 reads TGTGCCAGCAGCTTAGCGGGGACAGGGGGCTACACCTTC.

The CDR3 spells CASSWGQGETQYF. Here the CDR3 DNA reads TGTGCCAGCAGTTGGGGACAGGGAGAGACCCAGTACTTC. This rearrangement joins TRBV2 to TRBJ2-5, with 9 bases matching TRBD1. CDR3 length: 13 residues. Germline-derived CDR1 and CDR2 are SNHLY and FYNNEI. The V segment lost 5 bases and the J segment 4 bases; nucleotides outside the gene matches: 2.

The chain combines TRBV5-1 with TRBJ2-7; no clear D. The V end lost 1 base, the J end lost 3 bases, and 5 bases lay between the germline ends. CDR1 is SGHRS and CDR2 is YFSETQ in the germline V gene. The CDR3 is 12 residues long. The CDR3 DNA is TGCGCCAGCAGCTTGAACTACTACGAGCAGTACTTC. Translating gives CASSLNYYEQYF.

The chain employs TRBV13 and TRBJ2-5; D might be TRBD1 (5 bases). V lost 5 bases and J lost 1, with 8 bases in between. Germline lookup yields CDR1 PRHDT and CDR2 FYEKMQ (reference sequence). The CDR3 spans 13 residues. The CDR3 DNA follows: TGTGCCAGCAGCCCCGACAGCCAAGAGACCCAGTACTTC. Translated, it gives CASSPDSQETQYF.

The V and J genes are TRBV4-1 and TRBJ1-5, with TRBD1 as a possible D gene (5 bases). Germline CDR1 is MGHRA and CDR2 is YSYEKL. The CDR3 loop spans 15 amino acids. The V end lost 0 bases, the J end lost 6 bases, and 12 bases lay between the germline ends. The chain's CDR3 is CASSQEGQRVQPQHF. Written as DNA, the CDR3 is TGCGCCAGCAGCCAAGAGGGGCAACGAGTTCAGCCCCAGCATTTT.

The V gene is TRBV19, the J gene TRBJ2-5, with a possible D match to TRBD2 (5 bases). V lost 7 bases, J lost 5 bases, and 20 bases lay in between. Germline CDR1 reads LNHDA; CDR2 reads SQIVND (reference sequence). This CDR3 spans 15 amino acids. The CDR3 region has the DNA TGTGCCAGTATGGACGCGAAACTCTCGGGGGAGACCCAGTACTTC. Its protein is CASMDAKLSGETQYF.